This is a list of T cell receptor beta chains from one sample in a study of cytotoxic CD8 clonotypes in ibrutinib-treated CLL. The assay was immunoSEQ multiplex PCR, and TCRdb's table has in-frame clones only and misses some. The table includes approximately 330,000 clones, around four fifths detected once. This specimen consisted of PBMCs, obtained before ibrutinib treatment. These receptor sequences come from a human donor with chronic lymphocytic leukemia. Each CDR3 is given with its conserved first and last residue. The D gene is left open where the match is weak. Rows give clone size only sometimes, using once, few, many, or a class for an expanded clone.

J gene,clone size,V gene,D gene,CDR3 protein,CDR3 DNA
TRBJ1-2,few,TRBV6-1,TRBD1,CASSPTGTRGYTF,TGTGCCAGCAGCCCGACAGGGACTAGGGGCTACACCTTC
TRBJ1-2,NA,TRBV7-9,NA,CASSVDTGPNYGYTF,TGTGCCAGCAGCGTGGACACAGGGCCTAACTATGGCTACACCTTC
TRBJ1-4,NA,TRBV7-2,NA,CASSLVLGPWGASNEKLFF,TGTGCCAGCAGCTTAGTTTTAGGTCCATGGGGAGCCTCTAATGAAAAACTGTTTTTT
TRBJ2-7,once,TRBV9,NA,CASSPWVTSYEQYF,TGTGCCAGCAGCCCTTGGGTTACCTCCTACGAGCAGTACTTC
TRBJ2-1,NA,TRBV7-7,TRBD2,CASSPESAGVVYNEQFF,TGTGCCAGCAGTCCGGAGTCAGCGGGAGTGGTGTACAATGAGCAGTTCTTC
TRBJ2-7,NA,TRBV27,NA,CASSLAVPYEQYF,TGTGCCAGCAGTTTAGCAGTTCCCTACGAGCAGTACTTC
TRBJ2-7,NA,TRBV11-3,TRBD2,CASSPGLAEAYEQYF,TGTGCCAGCAGCCCTGGACTAGCGGAAGCCTACGAGCAGTACTTC
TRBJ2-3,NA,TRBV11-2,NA,CASSLVAYTDTQYF,TGTGCCAGCAGCTTAGTCGCTTATACAGATACGCAGTATTTT
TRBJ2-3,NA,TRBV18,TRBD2,CASSPPRLAGGPGADTQYF,TGTGCCAGCTCACCGCCTAGACTAGCGGGAGGGCCTGGTGCAGATACGCAGTATTTT
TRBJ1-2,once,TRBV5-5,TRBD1,CASSSSLLDRGSSYGYTF,TGTGCCAGCAGCTCATCTCTTTTGGACAGGGGGTCCAGCTATGGCTACACCTTC
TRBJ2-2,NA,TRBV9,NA,CASSPGRVNTGELFF,TGTGCCAGCAGCCCCGGGAGAGTTAACACCGGGGAGCTGTTTTTT
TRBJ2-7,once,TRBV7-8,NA,CASSLEFGVSYEQYF,TGTGCCAGCAGCTTAGAATTCGGGGTCTCGTACGAGCAGTACTTC
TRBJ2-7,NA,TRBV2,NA,CASTVLGSSYEQYF,TGTGCCAGCACCGTGCTGGGGAGCTCCTACGAGCAGTACTTC
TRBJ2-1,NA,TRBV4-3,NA,CASSRNQGSSYNEQFF,TGCGCCAGCAGCCGGAATCAGGGAAGCTCCTACAATGAGCAGTTCTTC
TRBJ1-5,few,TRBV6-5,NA,CASSYGRDQPQHF,TGTGCCAGCAGTTACGGCAGGGACCAGCCCCAGCATTTT
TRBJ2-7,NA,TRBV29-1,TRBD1,CSVGGPRQGPSYEQYF,TGCAGCGTTGGGGGACCACGACAGGGCCCCTCCTACGAGCAGTACTTC
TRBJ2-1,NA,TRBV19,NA,CASKFRESVSYNEQFF,TGTGCCAGTAAGTTTCGAGAGTCCGTCTCCTACAATGAGCAGTTCTTC
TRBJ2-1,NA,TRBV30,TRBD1,CAWTKQGSLVNEQFF,TGTGCCTGGACCAAACAGGGGTCTCTGGTCAATGAGCAGTTCTTC
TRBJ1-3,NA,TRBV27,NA,CASRPDTFGNTIYF,TGTGCCAGCAGGCCCGACACTTTTGGAAACACCATATATTTT
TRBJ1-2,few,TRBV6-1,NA,CATTGGLLYGYTF,TGTGCCACAACGGGGGGGCTACTCTATGGCTACACCTTC
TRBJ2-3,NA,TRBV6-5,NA,CASSAPSRYTDTQYF,TGTGCCAGCAGTGCTCCTAGTCGATACACAGATACGCAGTATTTT
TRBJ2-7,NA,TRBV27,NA,CASSLTGTREQYF,TGTGCCAGCAGTTTAACCGGGACCAGAGAGCAGTACTTC
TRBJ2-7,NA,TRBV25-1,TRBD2,CASSARPGTTYEQYF,TGTGCCAGCAGTGCCCGGCCAGGGACTACCTACGAGCAGTACTTC
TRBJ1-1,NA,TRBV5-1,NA,CASSLEGRNTEAFF,TGCGCCAGCAGCTTGGAGGGACGGAACACTGAAGCTTTCTTT
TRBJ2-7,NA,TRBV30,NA,CAWSVGRFYEQYF,TGTGCCTGGAGTGTAGGTCGTTTTTACGAGCAGTACTTC
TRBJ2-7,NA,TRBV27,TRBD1,CASSSIPDRVDYEQYF,TGTGCCAGCAGTTCCATCCCGGACAGGGTAGACTACGAGCAGTACTTC
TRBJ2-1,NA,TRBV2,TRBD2,CASRPGLHTYNEQFF,TGTGCCAGCAGGCCGGGACTACATACCTACAATGAGCAGTTCTTC
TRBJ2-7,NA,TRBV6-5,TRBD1,CASSYGTGTYEQYF,TGTGCCAGCAGTTACGGGACAGGTACCTACGAGCAGTACTTC
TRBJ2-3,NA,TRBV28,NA,CAITKLVSTDTQYF,TGTGCCATCACGAAACTAGTAAGCACAGATACGCAGTATTTT
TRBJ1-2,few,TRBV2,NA,CASSGQFYGYTF,TGTGCCAGCAGTGGACAGTTCTATGGCTACACCTTC
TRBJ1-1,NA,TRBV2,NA,CASSPLPAQNTEAFF,TGTGCCAGCAGCCCTCTGCCAGCTCAGAACACTGAAGCTTTCTTT